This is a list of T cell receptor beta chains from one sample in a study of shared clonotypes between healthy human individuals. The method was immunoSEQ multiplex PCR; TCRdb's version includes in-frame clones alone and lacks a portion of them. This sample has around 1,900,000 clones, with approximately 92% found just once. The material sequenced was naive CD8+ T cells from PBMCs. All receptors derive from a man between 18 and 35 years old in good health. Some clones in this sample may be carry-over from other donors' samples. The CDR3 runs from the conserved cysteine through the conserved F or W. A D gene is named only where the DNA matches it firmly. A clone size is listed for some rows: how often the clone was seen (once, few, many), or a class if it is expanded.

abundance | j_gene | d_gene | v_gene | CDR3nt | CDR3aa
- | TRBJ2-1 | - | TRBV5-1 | TGCGCCAGCAGCTTGGATCCGGGGGCCAGGGGTGAGCAGTTCTTC | CASSLDPGARGEQFF
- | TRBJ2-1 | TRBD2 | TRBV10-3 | TGTGCCATCAGTGAGTCGGTAGGACTAGTTACAGATGAGCAGTTCTTC | CAISESVGLVTDEQFF
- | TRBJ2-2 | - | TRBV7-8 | TGTGCCAGCAGCGCCCGCTTTACACCCGGAACGGCCGGGGAGCTGTTTTTT | CASSARFTPGTAGELFF
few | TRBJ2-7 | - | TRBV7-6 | TGTGCCAGCAGCCCCTGGGGGGAGCGGGTCGAGCAGTACTTC | CASSPWGERVEQYF
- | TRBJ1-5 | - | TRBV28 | TGTGCCAGCAGTCAACTCCGGAGTCAGCCCCAGCATTTT | CASSQLRSQPQHF
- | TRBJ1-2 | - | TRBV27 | TGTGCCAGCAGTTCCAGGGTTGGTATTGGCTATGGCTACACCTTC | CASSSRVGIGYGYTF
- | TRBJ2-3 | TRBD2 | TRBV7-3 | TGTGCCAGCAGCCATAGCGGGAGCACAGATACGCAGTATTTT | CASSHSGSTDTQYF
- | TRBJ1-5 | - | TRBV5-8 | TGTGCCAGCAGCGCTCGGCCGGCCGGAGAACAGCCCCAGCATTTT | CASSARPAGEQPQHF
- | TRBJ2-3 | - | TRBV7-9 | TGTGCCAGCAGCTTGTTTGGGTCTACGCAGTATTTT | CASSLFGSTQYF
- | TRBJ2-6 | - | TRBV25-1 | TGTGCCAGCAGTAGCGCCAGCTCTGGGGCCAACGTCCTGACTTTC | CASSSASSGANVLTF
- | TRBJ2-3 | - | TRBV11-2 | TGTGCCAGCAGCTTAGCCCCCCCAGATACGCAGTATTTT | CASSLAPPDTQYF
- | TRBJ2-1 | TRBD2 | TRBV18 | TGTGCCAGCTCAACGGATTCGCGGGAGCCGTACAATGAGCAGTTCTTC | CASSTDSREPYNEQFF
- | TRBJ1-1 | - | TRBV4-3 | TGCGCCAGCAGCCAAGGGGGCGTGGGGCTGACAGGTGAAGCTTTCTTT | CASSQGGVGLTGEAFF
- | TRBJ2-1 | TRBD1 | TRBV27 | TGTGCCAGCAGTAAGGGACAGAACTCCTACAATGAGCAGTTCTTC | CASSKGQNSYNEQFF
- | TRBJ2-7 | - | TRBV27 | TGTGCCAGCCCAGGTGGGATGCAACCCTACGAGCAGTACTTC | CASPGGMQPYEQYF
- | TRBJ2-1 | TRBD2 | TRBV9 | TGTGCCAGCAGCTGGGGGGGTCGCTACAATGAGCAGTTCTTC | CASSWGGRYNEQFF
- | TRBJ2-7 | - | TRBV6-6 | TGTGCCAGCAGTCCCACGAAGCTTGGCTACGAGCAGTACTTC | CASSPTKLGYEQYF
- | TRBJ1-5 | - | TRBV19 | TGTGCCAGTAGTATCGGGGTCCCCAATCAGCCCCAGCATTTT | CASSIGVPNQPQHF
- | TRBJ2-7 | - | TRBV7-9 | TGTGCCAGCAGCTCCGGACGGGGTAGCGCTAGCTCCTACGAGCAGTACTTC | CASSSGRGSASSYEQYF
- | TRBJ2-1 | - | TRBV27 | TGTGCCAGCAGTTTATCGATGACCAACCGTGAGCAGTTCTTC | CASSLSMTNREQFF
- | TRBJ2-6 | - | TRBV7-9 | TGTGCCAGCAGCTCCACGGACGGTACGCCGAACTCTGGGGCCAACGTCCTGACTTTC | CASSSTDGTPNSGANVLTF
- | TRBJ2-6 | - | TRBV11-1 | TGTGCCAGCAGCCCGAGGCCCCGGGGGGCCAACGTCCTGACTTTC | CASSPRPRGANVLTF
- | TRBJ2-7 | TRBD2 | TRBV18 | TGTGCCAGCTCACCAGCTTTACCTAGCGGAACCTACGAGCAGTACTTC | CASSPALPSGTYEQYF
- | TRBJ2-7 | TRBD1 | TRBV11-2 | TGTGCCTCACAGGGGCGGAAGTACGAGCAGTACTTC | CASQGRKYEQYF
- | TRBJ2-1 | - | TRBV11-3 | TGTGCCAGCAGCTTACGCGACGGGCTAAGTGAGCAGTTCTTC | CASSLRDGLSEQFF
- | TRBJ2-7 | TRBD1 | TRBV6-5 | TGTGCCAGCAGCCCGTCCAGGACAGGCTCCTACGAGCAGTACTTC | CASSPSRTGSYEQYF
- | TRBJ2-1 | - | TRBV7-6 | TGTGCCAGCAGCGAGGGACCGGGGGTTGGCAATGAGCAGTTCTTC | CASSEGPGVGNEQFF
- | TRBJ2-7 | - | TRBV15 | TGTGCCACCAGCGCGACCGGGACACTGGATCCCGACGAGCAGTACTTC | CATSATGTLDPDEQYF
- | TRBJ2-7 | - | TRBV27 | TGTGCCAGCAGTCAGGGTATAATGTACGAGCAGTACTTC | CASSQGIMYEQYF
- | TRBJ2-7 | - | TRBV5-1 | TGCGCCAGTTCGATGAGCTCCACAATTATTACAGACGGCTACGAGCAGTACTTC | CASSMSSTIITDGYEQYF
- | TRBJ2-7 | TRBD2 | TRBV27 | TGTGCCAGCAGTCGGGGGGGCCTCGAGCAGTACTTC | CASSRGGLEQYF
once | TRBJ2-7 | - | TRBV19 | TGTGCCAGTAGTGAATACAGGAGTTACGAGCAGTACTTC | CASSEYRSYEQYF
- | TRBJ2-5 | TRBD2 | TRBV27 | TGTGCCAGCAGTTCCGGACTAGCGGTGGGGAAAGAGACCCAGTACTTC | CASSSGLAVGKETQYF
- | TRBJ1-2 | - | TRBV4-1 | TGCGCCAGCAGCCAAGTCGAAGTTGGCTATGGCTACACCTTC | CASSQVEVGYGYTF
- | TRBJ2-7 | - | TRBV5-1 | TGCGCCAGCAGCTTTGCACAGCCTTCCTACGAGCAGTACTTC | CASSFAQPSYEQYF
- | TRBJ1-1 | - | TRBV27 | TGTGCCAGCAGCTTGACAGTTTTCTCTGAAGCTTTCTTT | CASSLTVFSEAFF
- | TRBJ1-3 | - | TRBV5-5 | TGTGCCAGCAGCTTGGCCCGTATGGGACGCTCTGGAAACACCATATATTTT | CASSLARMGRSGNTIYF
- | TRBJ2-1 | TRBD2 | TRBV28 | TGTGCCAGCCAGAAAGGGGGCGGGAGGGCCCGGGAGCAGTTCTTC | CASQKGGGRAREQFF
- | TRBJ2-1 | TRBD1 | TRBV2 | TGTGCCAGCAGTTATACGGGACAGGGGGACAATGAGCAGTTCTTC | CASSYTGQGDNEQFF
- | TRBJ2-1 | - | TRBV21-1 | TGTGCCAGCAGCAGTTCTAGCGGGAGAACCTACAATGAGCAGTTCTTC | CASSSSSGRTYNEQFF
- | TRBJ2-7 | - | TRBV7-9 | TGTGCCAGCAGCTTTTCGGCAAACTACGAGCAGTACTTC | CASSFSANYEQYF
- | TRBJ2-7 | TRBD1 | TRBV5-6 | TGTGCCAGCAGCCCTACCCCGACAGGGTTTCTCACCGAGCAGTACTTC | CASSPTPTGFLTEQYF
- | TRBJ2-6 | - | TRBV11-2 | TGTGCCAGCAGCTTAGTGGTTGGGGTCCATGAGGCCAACGTCCTGACTTTC | CASSLVVGVHEANVLTF
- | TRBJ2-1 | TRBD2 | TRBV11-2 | TGTGCCAGCAGCTTAGTCGCGGGAGGAATGAATGAGCAGTTCTTC | CASSLVAGGMNEQFF
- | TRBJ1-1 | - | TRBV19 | TGTGCCAGTAGTATAATGCCAGCTAACACTGAAGCTTTCTTT | CASSIMPANTEAFF
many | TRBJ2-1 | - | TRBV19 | TGTGCCAGTAGGGGGGACCACAATGAGCAGTTCTTC | CASRGDHNEQFF
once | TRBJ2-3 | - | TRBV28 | TGTGCCAGCAGTTTATTAGGGGGAAGCACAGATACGCAGTATTTT | CASSLLGGSTDTQYF
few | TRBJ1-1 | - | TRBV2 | TGTGCCAGCAGCCCGGGACTCTCGATCCCCAACACTGAAGCTTTCTTT | CASSPGLSIPNTEAFF
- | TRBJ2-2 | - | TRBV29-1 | TGCAGCGTTGGTTTACCGAACACCGGGGAGCTGTTTTTT | CSVGLPNTGELFF
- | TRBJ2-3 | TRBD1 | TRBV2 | TGTGCCTTTACGGGGATCCCGGGACAGTACACAGATACGCAGTATTTT | CAFTGIPGQYTDTQYF